Below, 25 T cell receptor beta chains from the same sample are listed, as sequenced in a study of T-cell memory formation after mild COVID-19. MiXCR, applied by TCRdb to the 5' RACE reads, yields one record per CDR3 protein. The sample lists about 320,000 distinct CDR3 sequences, approximately 14% occurring once. The sample consisted of PBMCs or a T cell subset sorted from them (not recorded which). Source of these receptors: a man younger than 30 who had mild COVID-19 (a few samples of this study predate the infection). Cell type and time point are not known.

This clonotype was picked up a small number of times. CDR3 nucleotide sequence: TGCGCCAGCAGCGTCACAGGCGCCCTACGCGGGGAGCTGTTTTTT. Protein: CASSVTGALRGELFF. The V gene is TRBV5-1, the J gene TRBJ2-2; TRBD1 is a possible D gene (5 bases). The CDR3 is 15 amino acids. The germline V gene encodes CDR1 SGHRS and CDR2 YFSETQ. Trimming removed 4 bases from V and 7 bases from J, with 17 bases in between.

This sequence joins TRBV7-6 and TRBJ1-2, with D maybe TRBD1 (6 bases). V was shortened by 1 base and J by 0 bases, with 9 bases between the two germline ends. The CDR3 extends over 15 amino acids. CDR1 is SGHVS and CDR2 is FNYEAQ in the germline V gene. The chain's CDR3 is CASSLGGASNYGYTF. The CDR3 DNA reads TGTGCCAGCAGCTTAGGGGGGGCTTCTAACTATGGCTACACCTTC.

Only a few counts were recorded for this clonotype. CDR3 protein: CSVEEATGIYNEQFF. The CDR3, as DNA: TGCAGCGTTGAAGAGGCGACAGGGATCTACAATGAGCAGTTCTTC. The rearrangement uses TRBV29-1 and TRBJ2-1, with TRBD1 matching 7 bases. The CDR3 is 15 residues long. From germline, CDR1 is SQVTM and CDR2 ANQGSEA. With 0 bases clipped from V and 3 bases from J, the junction kept 5 bases outside the gene matches.

This CDR3 reads CATSRRSNQPQHF. The CDR3 nucleotides read TGTGCCACCAGTCGGAGAAGCAATCAGCCCCAGCATTTT. This rearrangement joins TRBV15 to TRBJ1-5; no firm D call. From germline, CDR1 is LNHNV and CDR2 YYDKDF (reference sequence). Trimming stripped 6 bases from V and 1 base from J, with 7 bases between. The CDR3 has 13 residues.

This chain uses TRBV6-2 or TRBV6-3 with TRBJ2-7, with D tentatively TRBD2 (5 bases). There are 11 residues in the CDR3. With 10 bases removed from V and 3 bases from J, the gap between germline ends came to 10 bases. The germline V gene has CDR1 MNHEY and CDR2 SVGEGT. CDR3 region: CAIRGFYEQYF. CDR3 coding DNA: TGTGCCATCCGAGGGTTCTACGAGCAGTACTTC.

The chain combines TRBV7-2 with TRBJ1-5; D call uncertain. Per germline, CDR1 SGHTA and CDR2 FQGNSA. This CDR3 is 12 amino acids long. Deletions cut 2 bases from V and 6 bases from J, with 5 bases between. The CDR3 nucleotides are TGTGCCAGCAGCTTAATGGGTCAGCCCCAGCATTTT. It yields the protein CASSLMGQPQHF.

This clonotype was counted a few times. The chain couples TRBV18 to TRBJ2-7; 7 nucleotides agree with TRBD1. CDR3 length equals 16 residues. CDR1 is KGHSH and CDR2 is LQKENI in the germline V gene. J was trimmed by 0 bases and V by 2 bases; bases with no gene match: 7. The CDR3 DNA is TGTGCCAGCTCACCATCACAGGGGTACACCTCCTACGAGCAGTACTTC. This gives the protein CASSPSQGYTSYEQYF.

This clonotype was counted at least ten times. The rearrangement links TRBV6-5 to TRBJ2-1, with D hard to call. This CDR3 region has 11 residues. With 5 bases removed from V and 6 bases from J, the gap between germline ends came to 5 bases. Germline CDR1 is MNHEY and CDR2 is SVGAGI. CDR3 region: CASSKSNEQFF. The CDR3 DNA reads as TGTGCCAGCAGTAAGTCCAATGAGCAGTTCTTC.

The V gene is TRBV6-1, the J gene TRBJ2-5; 10 positions match TRBD1. With V trimmed by 8 bases and J by 12 bases, 15 bases remained unmatched. Germline-derived CDR1 and CDR2 are MNHNS and SASEGT. This CDR3 comprises 14 residues. Written as DNA, the CDR3 is TGTGCCAGCCGCCACCCGGGACAGGGGACCCCTAAGTACTTC. It translates to CASRHPGQGTPKYF.

This clonotype has only a few counts. The V call is TRBV14, the J call TRBJ2-1; D tentatively reads TRBD1 or TRBD2 (6 bases each). V lost 6 bases and J 8 bases, leaving 26 bases between the germline ends. The CDR3 sequence is 17 residues long. Looked up from germline, CDR1 is SGHDN and CDR2 is FVKESK. The chain's CDR3 is CASSPAGGTALFYEQFF. The CDR3 DNA follows: TGTGCCAGCAGTCCTGCCGGGGGCACCGCTCTTTTTTATGAGCAGTTCTTC.

The gene calls are TRBV7-9 and TRBJ1-5; D ambiguous. The CDR3 has 14 amino acids. Per germline, CDR1 SEHNR and CDR2 FQNEAQ (reference sequence). V was pared by 4 bases and J by 3 bases, with 10 bases between. The CDR3 coding sequence is TGTGCCAGCAGCTCGGGCCTACCCAATCAGCCCCAGCATTTT. Its translation: CASSSGLPNQPQHF.

In its sample, this clonotype was seen a few times. V is TRBV20-1 and J is TRBJ2-3, with a tentative D call TRBD2 (5 bases). This CDR3 contains 16 residues. Germline V CDR1 and CDR2: DFQATT, SNEGSKA (reference sequence). V lost 0 bases to trimming and J lost 0 bases, with 13 bases between them. CDR3 nucleotides: TGCAGTGCTAGAGATCCCGCGGGCCCTAGCACAGATACGCAGTATTTT. Translating it yields CSARDPAGPSTDTQYF.

In this sample, this clonotype turned up a few times. The chain links TRBV28 to TRBJ2-1, with a tentative D call TRBD2 (5 bases). CDR3 length: 12 amino acids. The germline V and J ends were trimmed by 6 bases and 3 bases, with 6 bases remaining between them. Germline V gene data show CDR1 as MDHEN and CDR2 as SYDVKM. This CDR3 is CASREDYNEQFF. CDR3 nucleotide sequence: TGTGCCAGCAGGGAGGACTACAATGAGCAGTTCTTC. Combining the CDR3 with reference TRBV28 and TRBJ2-1 gives the whole variable domain DVKVTQSSRYLVKRTGEKVFLECVQDMDHENMFWYRQDPGLGLRLIYFSYDVKMKEKGDIPEGYSVSREKKERFSLILESASTNQTSMYLCASREDYNEQFFGPGTRLTVL.

CDR3 coding DNA: TGTGCCAGCAGCCAATCCAGGGTAGACGAGCAGTACTTC. It encodes CASSQSRVDEQYF. The gene calls are TRBV7-3 and TRBJ2-7; TRBD1 might be the D (5 bases). Per germline, CDR1 SGHTA and CDR2 FQGTGA. V lost 5 bases and J 5 bases, leaving 13 bases between the germline ends. This CDR3 has 13 residues.

This clonotype turned up a few times. This chain joins TRBV7-9 and TRBJ2-1; 11 positions agree with TRBD2. After removal of 5 bases from V and 10 bases from J, the junction contained 7 bases not matched to a gene. Looked up from germline, CDR1 is SEHNR and CDR2 is FQNEAQ (reference sequence). The CDR3 length is 14 residues. The CDR3 loop reads CASSQIAGGPEQFF. CDR3 DNA: TGTGCCAGCAGCCAAATAGCGGGGGGGCCCGAGCAGTTCTTC.

This clonotype was seen more than once but under ten times. V gene TRBV5-1 combines with J gene TRBJ1-1; TRBD1 agrees at 8 bases. The ends lost 4 bases at V and 0 bases at J; junction bases unmatched: 5. Germline-derived CDR1 and CDR2 are SGHRS and YFSETQ. The CDR3 is 15 amino acids. The CDR3 nucleotides read TGCGCCAGCAGCCTGGGGACAGGCGTGAACACTGAAGCTTTCTTT. This gives the protein CASSLGTGVNTEAFF.

This sequence joins TRBV6-2 or TRBV6-3 and TRBJ2-1; 11 nucleotides line up with TRBD2. V was clipped by 11 bases and J by 3 bases; unmatched bases: 18. The CDR3 extends over 18 amino acids. From germline, CDR1 is MNHEY and CDR2 SVGEGT. This CDR3 is CAAYKRLAGTSFYNEQFF. The DNA for the CDR3 is TGTGCCGCCTATAAGCGACTAGCGGGGACCTCCTTCTACAATGAGCAGTTCTTC.

The chain uses TRBV29-1 and TRBJ2-4, with D tentatively TRBD2 (5 bases). V gave up 2 bases and J gave up 9 bases, with 11 bases separating them. Germline lookup yields CDR1 SQVTM and CDR2 ANQGSEA. The CDR3 contains 12 residues. The CDR3 loop reads CSVEMRVGIQYF. CDR3 nucleotides: TGCAGCGTTGAAATGAGGGTTGGCATTCAGTACTTC.

This chain joins TRBV18 and TRBJ2-7, with D tentatively TRBD2 (5 bases). The V end lost 6 bases, the J end lost 3 bases, and 9 bases lay between the germline ends. This CDR3 has 12 residues. Per the germline V gene, CDR1 is KGHSH and CDR2 is LQKENI. The CDR3 nucleotides read TGTGCCAGCTCCCGGGATAACTACGAGCAGTACGTC. Protein: CASSRDNYEQYV.

This sequence joins TRBV6-5 and TRBJ2-2; 7 bases are a match to TRBD1. This CDR3 comprises 16 residues. CDR1 and CDR2 from the germline V gene are MNHEY and SVGAGI. J lost 2 bases, V lost 6 bases, and 9 bases had no gene match. CDR3 sequence (DNA): TGTGCCAGCAGGTCCTATGGACAGGCCAACACCGGGGAGCTGTTTTTT. Residues: CASRSYGQANTGELFF.

This clonotype has ten or more counts. The chain joins TRBV5-6 to TRBJ2-4, with a tentative D call TRBD2 (6 bases). Trimming took 2 bases from V and 2 from J, leaving 8 bases between them. The CDR3 totals 14 residues. Germline CDR1 and CDR2: SGHDT and YYEEEE. The CDR3 sequence is CASSFGGTKNIQYF. The CDR3 DNA reads TGTGCCAGCAGCTTTGGAGGGACCAAAAACATTCAGTACTTC.

This rearrangement joins TRBV5-1 to TRBJ1-3; D is uncertain. The CDR3 has 14 amino acids. V was cut by 6 bases and J by 2 bases, with 12 bases left in between. Germline lookup yields CDR1 SGHRS and CDR2 YFSETQ. The CDR3 DNA is TGCGCCAGCACTGCCGGAGCTACTGGAAACACCATATATTTT. Residues: CASTAGATGNTIYF.

The gene calls are TRBV6-1 and TRBJ1-5; TRBD1 is a possible D gene (6 bases). V dropped 2 bases and J dropped 7 bases, with 21 bases sitting between them. The CDR3 is made up of 17 amino acids. Germline V gives CDR1 MNHNS, CDR2 SASEGT. The CDR3 DNA follows: TGTGCCAGCAGTGAACGGGTTGGATCAGGGGATGAACAGCCCCAGCATTTT. Amino acid sequence: CASSERVGSGDEQPQHF.

The chain employs TRBV7-6 and TRBJ1-1, with D maybe TRBD1 (6 bases). The CDR3 has 13 amino acids. Looked up from germline, CDR1 is SGHVS and CDR2 is FNYEAQ. The V end was cut by 1 base, the J end by 11 bases, with 14 bases between. The CDR3 nucleotides are TGTGCCAGCAGCTTAGGGTCAGGGGCAGACGCTTTCTTT. This gives the protein CASSLGSGADAFF.

This clonotype appeared many times. The chain uses TRBV29-1 and TRBJ2-3; a weak D match, TRBD2 (5 bases). This CDR3 is 17 amino acids long. Trimming removed 7 bases from V and 4 bases from J, with 27 bases in between. Germline V gives CDR1 SQVTM, CDR2 ANQGSEA. CDR3: CSATRVRTDERADTQYF. CDR3 DNA sequence: TGCAGCGCAACTAGGGTCAGAACGGACGAGAGGGCAGATACGCAGTATTTT.